Each of the 25 T cell receptor beta chains below was sequenced from the same sample in a study of shared clonotypes between healthy human individuals. Sequencing used immunoSEQ multiplex PCR; TCRdb keeps in-frame clones, though not all of them. Among more than 2,000,000 clones, more than 85% were seen once, and the ten largest hold 0.39%. Sequenced input: naive CD4+ T cells from PBMCs. Indicated subset: CD45RA+ positively selected. The receptors stem from a man aged 18 to 29 in good health. Some clones in this sample may be carry-over from other donors' samples.

For the CDR3, the DNA is TGTGCCAGCAGCTTCTATCCCATATCCGGGACTAGCGGAGAAGAGACCCAGTACTTC. Translated: CASSFYPISGTSGEETQYF. V and J are TRBV11-2 and TRBJ2-5, with TRBD2 identical over 11 bases. CDR3 length equals 19 residues. Germline lookup yields CDR1 SGHAT and CDR2 FQNNGV. V trimming: 3 bases; J trimming: 3 bases; junction bases outside the gene matches: 15.

As regards this clone: Distinct nucleotide sequences in the sample also encode this CDR3. The CDR3, as DNA: TGCAGCGTTGGTGCGGGGAGGAACACTGAAGCTTTCTTT. Translation gives CSVGAGRNTEAFF. The chain links TRBV29-1 to TRBJ1-1, with unresolved D. This CDR3 spans 13 amino acids. V lost 4 bases, J lost 1 base, and 10 bases lay in between. Germline lookup yields CDR1 SQVTM and CDR2 ANQGSEA.

Remarks on this clone: At one end the junction does not follow the germline gene, possibly because of a read error. V and J are TRBV6-5 and TRBJ1-1; 7 positions match TRBD1. Germline CDR1 and CDR2: MNHEY and SVGAGI. The CDR3 contains 15 residues. CDR3 in DNA: TGTGCCAGCAGTCCCACCCCCAGGGGGAACACTGAGGCTTTCTTT. Amino acids: CASSPTPRGNTEAFF.

On this clone: Other DNA sequences in the same sample also yield this CDR3. The J gene is TRBJ2-7, the V gene TRBV28, with TRBD2 matching over 13 bases. J lost 3 bases, V lost 7 bases, and 3 bases had no gene match. The CDR3 runs to 14 residues. Germline lookup yields CDR1 MDHEN and CDR2 SYDVKM. The CDR3 DNA reads as TGTGCCAGCACTTGGACTAGCGGGAGCTACGAGCAGTACTTC. This gives the protein CASTWTSGSYEQYF. Looking up the rest from reference TRBV28 and TRBJ2-7 gives the full variable domain: DVKVTQSSRYLVKRTGEKVFLECVQDMDHENMFWYRQDPGLGLRLIYFSYDVKMKEKGDIPEGYSVSREKKERFSLILESASTNQTSMYLCASTWTSGSYEQYFGPGTRLTVT.

As to this clone: The same CDR3 arises from other DNA sequences in this sample as well. The chain uses TRBV29-1 and TRBJ2-5; the D gene could be TRBD1 or TRBD2 (6 bases each). V dropped 2 bases and J dropped 5 bases, with 9 bases sitting between them. The CDR3 runs 12 residues. The germline V gene has CDR1 SQVTM and CDR2 ANQGSEA. The DNA for the CDR3 is TGCAGCGTTGAAAAAGGGGGGGAGACCCAGTACTTC. It codes for CSVEKGGETQYF. Drawing the rest from reference TRBV29-1 and TRBJ2-5, the complete variable domain is SAVISQKPSRDICQRGTSLTIQCQVDSQVTMMFWYRQQPGQSLTLIATANQGSEATYESGFVIDKFPISRPNLTFSTLTVSNMSPEDSSIYLCSVEKGGETQYFGPGTRLLVL.

J is TRBJ2-3 and V is TRBV11-1; D call uncertain. Trimming took 4 bases from V and 2 from J, leaving 13 bases between them. Germline lookup yields CDR1 SGHAT and CDR2 FQDESV (reference sequence). This CDR3 has 15 residues. CDR3 in amino acids: CASSSGLPATDTQYF. CDR3 DNA: TGTGCCAGCAGCTCCGGGCTCCCGGCCACAGATACGCAGTATTTT.

This chain links TRBV5-1 with TRBJ1-2; D is uncertain. Germline CDR1 reads SGHRS; CDR2 reads YFSETQ. V was pared by 3 bases and J by 7 bases, with 13 bases between. CDR3 length: 13 amino acids. CDR3 in DNA: TGCGCCAGCAGCTCGCCTCGGAGCCTTGGCTACACCTTC. This codes for CASSSPRSLGYTF.

With regard to this clone: Other DNA sequences from this sample encode an identical CDR3 as well. V gene TRBV2 combines with J gene TRBJ1-3; D is unclear. V was cut by 7 bases and J by 0 bases, with 7 bases left in between. Germline V gene data show CDR1 as SNHLY and CDR2 as FYNNEI. The CDR3 is made up of 13 amino acids. The CDR3 DNA sequence: TGTGCCAGCACCAAAGACTCTGGAAACACCATATATTTT. This sequence encodes CASTKDSGNTIYF. The full variable domain, in which reference TRBV2 and TRBJ1-3 provide the parts outside the CDR3, is EPEVTQTPSHQVTQMGQEVILRCVPISNHLYFYWYRQILGQKVEFLVSFYNNEISEKSEIFDDQFSVERPDGSNFTLKIRSTKLEDSAMYFCASTKDSGNTIYFGEGSWLTVV.

In regard to this clone: This sample includes further DNA sequences coding for the same CDR3. The chain joins TRBV5-1 to TRBJ2-7; 14 bases map to TRBD2. The CDR3 runs 15 residues. Germline lookup yields CDR1 SGHRS and CDR2 YFSETQ. J gave up 4 bases and V 4 bases, and 4 bases lay outside the gene matches. This CDR3 reads CASSQGTSGSYEQYF. CDR3 in DNA: TGCGCCAGCAGCCAAGGGACTAGCGGGAGTTACGAGCAGTACTTC.

Turning to this clone: Other DNA sequences in this sample translate to the same CDR3. V gene TRBV18 combines with J gene TRBJ1-5, with TRBD1 identical over 11 bases. V lost 2 bases and J lost 6; bases outside the gene matches: 0. The CDR3 is 14 amino acids. Germline assignment: CDR1 KGHSH and CDR2 LQKENI. The CDR3 region is CASSPGTGGQPQHF. Written as DNA, the CDR3 is TGTGCCAGCTCACCAGGGACAGGGGGTCAGCCCCAGCATTTT. Drawing the rest from reference TRBV18 and TRBJ1-5, the complete variable domain is NAGVMQNPRHLVRRRGQEARLRCSPMKGHSHVYWYRQLPEEGLKFMVYLQKENIIDESGMPKERFSAEFPKEGPSILRIQQVVRGDSAAYFCASSPGTGGQPQHFGDGTRLSIL.

This clone has only a few counts. Other DNA sequences within the sample encode an identical CDR3. The chain has TRBV18 and TRBJ1-5; D is perhaps TRBD1 (6 bases). The CDR3 extends over 16 amino acids. CDR1 and CDR2 (germline): KGHSH, LQKENI. V was shortened by 0 bases and J by 0 bases, with 9 bases between the two germline ends. Written as DNA, the CDR3 is TGTGCCAGCTCACCACCTACAGGGAATAGCAATCAGCCCCAGCATTTT. This translates into CASSPPTGNSNQPQHF.

The chain links TRBV28 to TRBJ1-4; TRBD1 matches at 7 bases. From germline, CDR1 is MDHEN and CDR2 SYDVKM. The CDR3 runs 14 residues. V lost 6 bases and J lost 6; bases outside the gene matches: 7. The CDR3 DNA is TGTGCCAGCAGCTCACTCGACAGGGATGAAAAACTGTTTTTT. It translates to CASSSLDRDEKLFF.

This clone has just a few counts. The rearrangement uses TRBV28 and TRBJ1-1, with a possible D match to TRBD1 (5 bases). The CDR3 totals 14 residues. Germline CDR1 MDHEN, CDR2 SYDVKM. V was cut by 5 bases and J by 3 bases, with 13 bases left in between. In DNA, the CDR3 is TGTGCCAGCAGTGGGGCAGGATGGTACACTGAAGCTTTCTTT. Translation gives CASSGAGWYTEAFF.

The J gene is TRBJ1-5, the V gene TRBV5-6; 10 nucleotides line up with TRBD1. V shed 4 bases and J 4 bases; nucleotides not matched to a gene: 5. The CDR3 totals 15 residues. CDR1 is SGHDT, CDR2 YYEEEE, per germline. The CDR3 coding sequence is TGTGCCAGCAGCCAGACAGGGGGCGGGAATCAGCCCCAGCATTTT. Amino acid sequence: CASSQTGGGNQPQHF.

This clone was seen more than once but under ten times. The rearrangement uses TRBV5-6 and TRBJ1-5; D call uncertain. The CDR3 is 15 amino acids. CDR1 SGHDT and CDR2 YYEEEE come from the germline V gene. V shed 3 bases and J shed 5 bases, with 15 bases lying between them. CDR3 sequence: CASSYTLNPYQPQHF. CDR3 sequence (DNA): TGTGCCAGCAGCTACACCCTAAACCCCTATCAGCCCCAGCATTTT.

This chain uses TRBV10-1 with TRBJ1-1, with D hard to call. The CDR3 length is 18 residues. In germline, CDR1 is WNHNN, CDR2 SYGVQD (reference sequence). The V gene lost 3 bases and the J gene lost 1 base, with 21 bases spanning the gap. The CDR3 sequence: CASSDQGKGRKGNTEAFF. CDR3 in DNA: TGCGCCAGCAGTGATCAAGGGAAGGGAAGGAAAGGGAACACTGAAGCTTTCTTT.

The sample holds one count of this clone. CDR3 residues: CASSFSGHFYNEQFF. DNA of the CDR3: TGTGCCAGCAGTTTCTCGGGACACTTCTACAATGAGCAGTTCTTC. The chain has TRBV28 and TRBJ2-1, with D possibly matching TRBD1 (6 bases). The CDR3 runs to 15 residues. CDR1 MDHEN and CDR2 SYDVKM come from the germline V gene. V was clipped by 3 bases and J by 3 bases, with 12 bases between them. Variable domain in full (rest from reference TRBV28 and TRBJ2-1): DVKVTQSSRYLVKRTGEKVFLECVQDMDHENMFWYRQDPGLGLRLIYFSYDVKMKEKGDIPEGYSVSREKKERFSLILESASTNQTSMYLCASSFSGHFYNEQFFGPGTRLTVL.

V and J are TRBV5-1 and TRBJ2-4, with 8 bases matching TRBD1. The CDR3 has 16 amino acids. V gave up 6 bases and J gave up 0 bases; unmatched junction bases: 8. Germline-derived CDR1 and CDR2 are SGHRS and YFSETQ. The CDR3 DNA is TGCGCCAGCACCAGGACAGGGAGATTAGCCAAAAACATTCAGTACTTC. Its protein product is CASTRTGRLAKNIQYF.

The rearrangement joins TRBV9 to TRBJ1-2; TRBD1 is a possible D gene (6 bases). V dropped 0 bases and J dropped 4 bases, with 16 bases sitting between them. This CDR3 is built from 16 residues. CDR1 SGDLS and CDR2 YYNGEE come from the germline V gene. CDR3 sequence reads: CASSVVRDRPGYGYTF. CDR3 in DNA: TGTGCCAGCAGCGTAGTCCGAGACAGGCCGGGCTATGGCTACACCTTC.

The gene calls are TRBV19 and TRBJ1-2, with 7 positions matching TRBD1. The CDR3 sequence is 14 residues long. Per germline, CDR1 LNHDA and CDR2 SQIVND (reference sequence). V shed 5 bases and J 4 bases; nucleotides not matched to a gene: 7. The chain's CDR3 is CASSPRQGGYGYTF. The CDR3 coding sequence is TGTGCCAGTAGTCCCAGACAGGGCGGCTATGGCTACACCTTC.

The chain carries TRBV5-1 and TRBJ1-1; D gene uncertain. The germline CDR1 and CDR2 sequences are SGHRS and YFSETQ. This CDR3 region has 14 residues. Trimming took off 2 bases at V and 1 base at J, with 9 bases between the two ends. CDR3 region: CASSFGSGNTEAFF. CDR3 bases: TGCGCCAGCAGCTTCGGGTCGGGGAACACTGAAGCTTTCTTT.

The chain uses TRBV19 and TRBJ2-1; possibly TRBD2 for D (7 bases). The CDR3 spans 15 residues. V lost 5 bases and J 7 bases, leaving 18 bases between the germline ends. CDR1 LNHDA and CDR2 SQIVND come from the germline V gene (reference sequence). The CDR3 DNA reads as TGTGCCAGTAGTTGGGGGCGGGAGTTAGGGAATGAGCAGTTCTTC. It specifies CASSWGRELGNEQFF. The whole variable domain, remainder taken from reference TRBV19 and TRBJ2-1, is DGGITQSPKYLFRKEGQNVTLSCEQNLNHDAMYWYRQDPGQGLRLIYYSQIVNDFQKGDIAEGYSVSREKKESFPLTVTSAQKNPTAFYLCASSWGRELGNEQFFGPGTRLTVL.

V is TRBV27 and J is TRBJ2-7, with TRBD1 matching 8 bases. From germline, CDR1 is MNHEY and CDR2 SMNVEV (reference sequence). V dropped 6 bases and J dropped 4; count of bases not matched to a gene: 5. The CDR3 has 13 amino acids. The CDR3 here is CASRMTGAYEQYF. DNA for the CDR3: TGTGCCAGCAGGATGACAGGGGCTTACGAGCAGTACTTC.

On this clone: Other DNA sequences in this sample translate to the same CDR3. J is TRBJ2-1 and V is TRBV5-1, with D unresolved. The germline V and J ends were trimmed by 4 bases and 1 base, with 12 bases remaining between them. The CDR3 extends over 15 amino acids. Germline V gene data show CDR1 as SGHRS and CDR2 as YFSETQ. Here the CDR3 reads CASSPGSGSYNEQFF. CDR3 DNA: TGCGCCAGCAGCCCGGGTAGTGGGTCCTACAATGAGCAGTTCTTC.

The gene calls are TRBV5-1 and TRBJ2-1, with D tentatively TRBD1 (6 bases). This CDR3 contains 15 residues. In germline, CDR1 is SGHRS, CDR2 YFSETQ. The ends were cut back, 0 bases at V and 9 bases at J, with 16 bases in the middle. CDR3 sequence (DNA): TGCGCCAGCAGCTTGGACATCAGGGGATCTGGTGAGCAGTTCTTC. Translating gives CASSLDIRGSGEQFF. Full variable domain (missing parts from reference TRBV5-1 and TRBJ2-1): KAGVTQTPRYLIKTRGQQVTLSCSPISGHRSVSWYQQTPGQGLQFLFEYFSETQRNKGNFPGRFSGRQFSNSRSEMNVSTLELGDSALYLCASSLDIRGSGEQFFGPGTRLTVL.